This passage covers 12 T cell receptor beta chains from one sample sequenced in a study of OX40 agonist ivuxolimab in advanced cancers. Sequenced by immunoSEQ multiplex PCR; TCRdb stores in-frame clones only, minus some. The table lists 55,000 to 75,000 clones, around 80% of them singletons, with 0.95% to 1.3% in the top ten. The sample consisted of CD4+ or CD8+ T cells sorted from blood, taken in a trial of the OX40 agonist ivuxolimab. The receptors originated from an adult with an advanced solid tumor such as melanoma, head and neck, liver or kidney cancer.

V usage is TRBV5-1 and J usage is TRBJ2-7; D gene uncertain. Trimming stripped 4 bases from V and 1 base from J, with 12 bases between. The V gene's germline CDR1 is SGHRS and CDR2 YFSETQ. The CDR3 contains 14 residues. The CDR3 nucleotides read TGCGCCAGCAGCGCCTTAACTGAGTCCTACGAGCAGTACTTC. Translated: CASSALTESYEQYF.

The chain couples TRBV5-1 to TRBJ1-1; 7 positions agree with TRBD1. The junction had 1 base not matched to a gene; V was cut back by 2 bases and J by 3 bases. CDR1 SGHRS and CDR2 YFSETQ come from the germline V gene. The CDR3 extends over 13 amino acids. This CDR3 reads CASSFTGDTEAFF. In DNA, the CDR3 is TGCGCCAGCAGCTTTACAGGGGACACTGAAGCTTTCTTT. The full variable domain, rest sourced from reference TRBV5-1 and TRBJ1-1, is KAGVTQTPRYLIKTRGQQVTLSCSPISGHRSVSWYQQTPGQGLQFLFEYFSETQRNKGNFPGRFSGRQFSNSRSEMNVSTLELGDSALYLCASSFTGDTEAFFGQGTRLTVV.

This chain joins TRBV11-2 and TRBJ1-3; D remains unclear. Per germline, CDR1 SGHAT and CDR2 FQNNGV. V was cut by 2 bases and J by 0 bases, with 11 bases left in between. The CDR3 extends over 16 amino acids. CDR3 sequence (DNA): TGTGCCAGCAGCTTAATCTGGGGTACCTCTGGAAACACCATATATTTT. The encoded protein is CASSLIWGTSGNTIYF. Together with reference TRBV11-2 and TRBJ1-3, the CDR3 gives the full variable domain: EAGVAQSPRYKIIEKRQSVAFWCNPISGHATLYWYQQILGQGPKLLIQFQNNGVVDDSQLPKDRFSAERLKGVDSTLKIQPAKLEDSAVYLCASSLIWGTSGNTIYFGEGSWLTVV.

This clone was counted a few times. This chain uses TRBV6-5 with TRBJ2-2; no definite D call. V was clipped by 1 base and J by 5 bases, with 5 bases between them. Germline V gene sequence: CDR1 MNHEY, CDR2 SVGAGI. CDR3 length: 13 residues. CDR3 region: CASSYLRTGELFF. CDR3 bases: TGTGCCAGCAGTTACTTACGGACCGGGGAGCTGTTTTTT.

The chain links TRBV20-1 to TRBJ2-5; D gene unclear. Trimming removed 7 bases from V and 1 base from J, with 7 bases in between. The CDR3 runs 11 residues. Germline-derived CDR1 and CDR2 are DFQATT and SNEGSKA (reference sequence). The CDR3: CSGTAQETQYF. In DNA form, the CDR3 reads TGCAGTGGAACAGCCCAAGAGACCCAGTACTTC.

V usage is TRBV5-1 and J usage is TRBJ1-2, with D possibly TRBD1 on 6 matching bases. CDR1 is SGHRS, CDR2 YFSETQ, per germline. This CDR3 spans 16 amino acids. Trimming stripped 4 bases from V and 6 bases from J, with 22 bases between. CDR3 DNA sequence: TGCGCCAGCAGCCTGGGGGACCCTAACAGGGACAATGGCTACACCTTC. The encoded protein is CASSLGDPNRDNGYTF.

This clone was picked up one time. The chain has TRBV5-5 and TRBJ1-5, with 7 bases aligning to TRBD1. The V gene end was trimmed by 4 bases and the J gene end by 2 bases; junction bases not matched to a gene: 9. This CDR3 is built from 16 residues. The germline CDR1 and CDR2 sequences are SGHKS and YYEKEE (reference sequence). The CDR3 protein is CASSLTGAFGNQPQHF. The CDR3 DNA reads as TGTGCCAGCAGCCTTACAGGGGCCTTTGGCAATCAGCCCCAGCATTTT.

The rearrangement uses TRBV27 and TRBJ1-3, with TRBD1 matching over 7 bases. The ends lost 3 bases at V and 2 bases at J; junction bases unmatched: 4. In germline, CDR1 is MNHEY, CDR2 SMNVEV (reference sequence). This CDR3 spans 15 amino acids. The CDR3 DNA is TGTGCCAGCAGTTTTGGCAGGGGGACTGGAAACACCATATATTTT. Translated, it gives CASSFGRGTGNTIYF.

This clone showed up just once. This chain uses TRBV11-2 with TRBJ2-1; tentatively, D is TRBD1 (6 bases). There are 17 residues in the CDR3. Germline assignment: CDR1 SGHAT and CDR2 FQNNGV. V gave up 2 bases and J gave up 6 bases, with 20 bases separating them. For the CDR3, the DNA is TGTGCCAGCAGCTTATTACAGCCCCGGGACATCCGCAATGAGCAGTTCTTC. It encodes CASSLLQPRDIRNEQFF.

This sequence joins TRBV10-3 and TRBJ2-6; D is tentatively TRBD1 or TRBD2 (6 bases each). V was pared by 7 bases and J by 4 bases, with 14 bases between. The CDR3 totals 15 residues. Germline CDR1 is ENHRY and CDR2 is SYGVKD. The CDR3 DNA follows: TGTGCCATCACGGAGGGGGAAGGAGGGGCCAACGTCCTGACTTTC. Its translation: CAITEGEGGANVLTF.

The chain combines TRBV2 with TRBJ1-1; 7 bases line up with TRBD1. Losses at the gene ends were 9 bases for V and 11 bases for J; bases not matched to a gene: 18. Germline V CDR1 and CDR2: SNHLY, FYNNEI. The CDR3 extends over 14 amino acids. The CDR3 DNA sequence: TGTGCCAGTCACTTGAGGGACAGCCTCATAGGGGCTTTCTTT. Protein: CASHLRDSLIGAFF.

The chain combines TRBV9 with TRBJ2-5; 13 positions match TRBD2. Germline assignment: CDR1 SGDLS and CDR2 YYNGEE. The V and J ends lost 5 bases and 5 bases, in that order; junction bases with no gene match: 6. The CDR3 is 15 amino acids. CDR3 in DNA: TGTGCCAGCAGTGGGACTAGCGGGGTATGGGAGACCCAGTACTTC. Translation: CASSGTSGVWETQYF.